Presented here are 10 T cell receptor beta chains from one specimen sequenced in a study of blood T cell repertoires in COVID-19. Libraries were prepared by immunoSEQ multiplex PCR; TCRdb keeps only in-frame clonotypes and omits some of them. The sample holds 30,000 to 45,000 clones; about 80% are singletons and the top ten take roughly 2%. The sample consisted of peripheral blood. These receptor sequences come from a man in his 60s with active COVID-19.

This clone was seen a few times. This chain joins TRBV28 and TRBJ1-6; D might be TRBD1 (5 bases). V gave up 7 bases and J gave up 7 bases, with 11 bases separating them. This CDR3 has 13 amino acids. Germline loops: CDR1 MDHEN, CDR2 SYDVKM. The CDR3 loop is CASTSGGNSPLHF. CDR3 nucleotides: TGTGCCAGCACCTCCGGGGGGAATTCACCCCTCCACTTT.

This clone occurred once. The J gene is TRBJ2-7, the V gene TRBV30; possibly TRBD2 for D (6 bases). The CDR3 length is 13 residues. CDR1 GTSNPN and CDR2 SVGIG come from the germline V gene (reference sequence). The V end lost 2 bases, the J end lost 10 bases, and 18 bases lay between the germline ends. The CDR3: CAWSSGSGPSQYF. Written as DNA, the CDR3 is TGTGCCTGGAGTTCTGGAAGCGGGCCCTCTCAGTACTTC.

This chain links TRBV5-1 with TRBJ2-7, with D perhaps matching TRBD2 (5 bases). The germline V gene encodes CDR1 SGHRS and CDR2 YFSETQ. CDR3 length: 13 residues. The germline V and J ends were trimmed by 0 bases and 2 bases, with 6 bases remaining between them. CDR3 coding DNA: TGCGCCAGCAGCTTGGACGGGGCCTACGAGCAGTACTTC. Protein sequence: CASSLDGAYEQYF. Full variable domain (rest looked up from reference TRBV5-1 and TRBJ2-7): KAGVTQTPRYLIKTRGQQVTLSCSPISGHRSVSWYQQTPGQGLQFLFEYFSETQRNKGNFPGRFSGRQFSNSRSEMNVSTLELGDSALYLCASSLDGAYEQYFGPGTRLTVT.

The chain joins TRBV30 to TRBJ1-5; maybe TRBD1 (6 bases). The CDR3 has 14 residues. Trimming removed 0 bases from V and 6 bases from J, with 12 bases in between. The germline V gene has CDR1 GTSNPN and CDR2 SVGIG (reference sequence). This CDR3 is CAWSVLMGAQPQHF. Here the CDR3 DNA reads TGTGCCTGGAGTGTACTAATGGGGGCTCAGCCCCAGCATTTT.

V and J are TRBV20-1 and TRBJ2-1, with 9 bases lining up with TRBD2. Germline V gene sequence: CDR1 DFQATT, CDR2 SNEGSKA (reference sequence). The ends lost 3 bases at V and 7 bases at J; junction bases unmatched: 13. The CDR3 has 16 residues. DNA of the CDR3: TGCAGTGCTAGTATGCCTAGCGGGATCCGGTTGAATGAGCAGTTCTTC. It specifies CSASMPSGIRLNEQFF.

The chain combines TRBV7-8 with TRBJ2-2; 7 nucleotides align to TRBD2. Germline assignment: CDR1 SGHVS and CDR2 FQNEAQ. This CDR3 has 15 amino acids. Trimming at V came to 11 bases and at J to 7 bases, leaving 16 bases not matched to a gene. CDR3 loop: CACPKGGARDGELFF. The CDR3 DNA sequence: TGTGCCTGCCCAAAGGGAGGGGCCCGGGACGGGGAGCTGTTTTTT.

The rearrangement uses TRBV5-4 and TRBJ1-6; 11 nucleotides agree with TRBD1. Germline-derived CDR1 and CDR2 are SGHNT and YYREEE (reference sequence). The trim removed 4 bases at V and 10 bases at J, leaving 4 bases unmatched. The CDR3 covers 14 residues. CDR3 residues: CASSAGQGVSPLHF. CDR3 in DNA: TGTGCCAGCAGCGCGGGACAGGGGGTCTCACCCCTCCACTTT.

The chain uses TRBV6-5 and TRBJ1-2, with TRBD1 identical over 8 bases. This CDR3 is 14 amino acids long. Trimming took 2 bases from V and 7 from J; bases not matched to a gene: 6. Germline CDR1 reads MNHEY; CDR2 reads SVGAGI. The CDR3 loop is CASSYRPGGGGYTF. CDR3 DNA: TGTGCCAGCAGTTACCGCCCAGGGGGCGGTGGCTACACCTTC.

This chain connects TRBV9 to TRBJ2-2; D is uncertain. The V end lost 0 bases, the J end lost 1 base, and 10 bases lay between the germline ends. The CDR3 covers 16 residues. Germline V gene lookup returns CDR1 SGDLS and CDR2 YYNGEE. CDR3 nucleotides: TGTGCCAGCAGCGTAGCCCCGAGACAGAACACCGGGGAGCTGTTTTTT. It specifies CASSVAPRQNTGELFF. Using reference TRBV9 and TRBJ2-2 for the parts outside the CDR3, the full variable domain is DSGVTQTPKHLITATGQRVTLRCSPRSGDLSVYWYQQSLDQGLQFLIQYYNGEERAKGNILERFSAQQFPDLHSELNLSSLELGDSALYFCASSVAPRQNTGELFFGEGSRLTVL.

This clone was seen only once. This sequence joins TRBV28 and TRBJ2-2; 7 bases agree with TRBD2. The J segment lost 5 bases and the V segment lost 5 bases, leaving 8 bases of the junction unmatched. This CDR3 region has 15 residues. Germline CDR1 is MDHEN and CDR2 is SYDVKM. CDR3 residues: CASSLAVRGTGELFF. In nucleotides, the CDR3 is TGTGCCAGCAGTCTAGCGGTACGGGGGACCGGGGAGCTGTTTTTT.